This passage covers 30 T cell receptor beta chains from one sample sequenced in a study of regulatory T cells in long-lasting Graves disease. Time point noted: newly diagnosed GD, antithyroid drugs for less than 3 months. The TCR library was prepared using RNA isolated from PBMCs. The TCR beta library used iRepertoire HTBI primers with Arm-PCR amplification of CDR3. TCRdb reprocessed the multiplex PCR reads with MiXCR, giving one entry per CDR3 protein. The sample consists of roughly 360,000 distinct CDR3 sequences, 12% of them appearing once. This same sample was also taken into another study, of T cells in Graves' hyperthyroidism and ophthalmopathy.

The sequencing here drew on peripheral blood mononuclear cells (PBMCs), taken at new diagnosis, from a patient treated with antithyroid drugs. The receptors were sampled from a young woman with Graves disease.

There are many counts of this clonotype. The chain couples TRBV12-3 or TRBV12-4 to TRBJ1-1; TRBD1 might be the D (5 bases). The CDR3 runs 12 residues. V gave up 3 bases and J gave up 8 bases, with 10 bases separating them. CDR3 sequence: CASSFLGVEAFF. CDR3 DNA: TGTGCCAGCAGTTTTCTGGGGGTAGAAGCTTTCTTT.

The sample holds many counts of this clonotype. The V call is TRBV11-1, the J call TRBJ1-1; the D is unclear. The ends were cut back, 5 bases at V and 7 bases at J, with 20 bases in the middle. From germline, CDR1 is SGHAT and CDR2 FQDESV (reference sequence). This CDR3 has 15 amino acids. CDR3 in amino acids: CASSQEGNSEDEAFF. CDR3 sequence (DNA): TGTGCCAGCAGCCAAGAAGGGAATAGTGAGGATGAAGCTTTCTTT.

This clonotype was counted a few times. The J gene is TRBJ2-5, the V gene TRBV7-2, with D possibly being TRBD2 (5 bases). V shed 2 bases and J shed 5 bases, with 15 bases lying between them. Germline V CDR1 and CDR2: SGHTA, FQGNSA. The CDR3 runs 15 residues. This chain's CDR3 is CASSLWSRGWETQYF. CDR3 sequence (DNA): TGTGCCAGCAGCTTATGGTCCCGGGGTTGGGAGACCCAGTACTTC. The whole variable domain, filled in from reference TRBV7-2 and TRBJ2-5, reads GAGVSQSPSNKVTEKGKDVELRCDPISGHTALYWYRQSLGQGLEFLIYFQGNSAPDKSGLPSDRFSAERTGGSVSTLTIQRTQQEDSAVYLCASSLWSRGWETQYFGPGTRLLVL.

This clonotype was seen many times. The chain links TRBV2 to TRBJ1-5; D is unclear. Trimming stripped 2 bases from V and 0 bases from J, with 5 bases between. The length of the CDR3 is 14 residues. Germline-derived CDR1 and CDR2 are SNHLY and FYNNEI. The CDR3 reads CASSEPFSNQPQHF. CDR3 DNA: TGTGCCAGCAGTGAACCCTTTAGCAATCAGCCCCAGCATTTT.

This clonotype was observed a few times. This may be a read error: a much more frequent sequence differs by one nucleotide. The chain couples TRBV6-2 or TRBV6-3 to TRBJ2-7; 11 bases match TRBD2. Per the germline V gene, CDR1 is MNHEY and CDR2 is SVGEGT. V shed 11 bases, J shed 0 bases, and the junction held 6 bases outside the gene matches. The CDR3 sequence is 14 residues long. The CDR3 region is CAGTLAGGSYEQYV. CDR3 sequence (DNA): TGTGCCGGGACCCTAGCGGGGGGCTCCTACGAGCAGTACGTC.

The CDR3 here is CAISERGWETQYF. The CDR3 DNA reads TGTGCCATCAGTGAACGAGGGTGGGAGACCCAGTACTTC. This chain connects TRBV10-3 to TRBJ2-5, with D possibly matching TRBD2 (5 bases). Between the trimmed V and J ends, which lost 3 bases and 5 bases, there was a span of 10 bases. There are 13 residues in the CDR3. Germline lookup yields CDR1 ENHRY and CDR2 SYGVKD.

This clonotype came up a few times. The chain uses TRBV4-2 and TRBJ2-2; maybe TRBD2 (6 bases). The CDR3 consists of 16 residues. V lost 3 bases and J 5 bases, leaving 16 bases between the germline ends. CDR1 LGHNA and CDR2 YNFKEQ come from the germline V gene. The CDR3 reads CASSQFLGLQTGELFF. The CDR3 DNA follows: TGTGCCAGCAGCCAGTTCCTGGGACTGCAAACCGGGGAGCTGTTTTTT.

The genes are TRBV28 and TRBJ1-4; a weak D match, TRBD1 (5 bases). The CDR3 extends over 14 amino acids. Germline V gives CDR1 MDHEN, CDR2 SYDVKM. The ends were cut back, 5 bases at V and 8 bases at J, with 15 bases in the middle. The CDR3: CASSQGGVEEKLFF. The DNA of the CDR3 is TGTGCCAGCAGTCAAGGAGGGGTAGAAGAAAAACTGTTTTTT.

This clonotype was picked up many times. The CDR3 region is CASRPTVSYNEQFF. For the CDR3, the DNA is TGTGCCAGCAGACCGACGGTTTCCTACAATGAGCAGTTCTTC. This sequence joins TRBV12-3 or TRBV12-4 and TRBJ2-1; D call uncertain. The CDR3 contains 14 residues. The V and J ends lost 6 bases and 1 base respectively, with 10 bases between them.

The chain couples TRBV27 to TRBJ2-2; a weak D match, TRBD1 (6 bases). The CDR3 covers 17 residues. V was cut by 5 bases and J by 1 base, with 17 bases left in between. Germline loops: CDR1 MNHEY, CDR2 SMNVEV (reference sequence). In nucleotides, the CDR3 is TGTGCCAGCAGTGTGCTCAGGGGCGGGCTGAACACCGGGGAGCTGTTTTTT. Translating it yields CASSVLRGGLNTGELFF.

This clonotype has at least ten counts. The chain employs TRBV2 and TRBJ1-1; TRBD1 aligns across 8 bases. V gave up 6 bases and J gave up 3 bases; unmatched junction bases: 6. Germline V gene lookup returns CDR1 SNHLY and CDR2 FYNNEI. The CDR3 has 14 residues. The CDR3 sequence: CASSGQGTYTEAFF. The DNA of the CDR3 is TGTGCCAGCAGCGGACAGGGAACCTACACTGAAGCTTTCTTT.

V usage is TRBV20-1 and J usage is TRBJ2-7; a weak D match, TRBD2 (5 bases). V was trimmed by 6 bases and J by 4 bases, leaving 16 bases between them. The CDR3 is 13 amino acids. CDR1 and CDR2 (germline): DFQATT, SNEGSKA (reference sequence). CDR3 region: CSARTGRGYEQYV. CDR3 bases: TGCAGTGCCCGGACCGGACGGGGATACGAGCAGTACGTC.

This clonotype was recorded at least ten times. The chain links TRBV10-3 to TRBJ1-2, with 7 bases lining up with TRBD1. Germline lookup yields CDR1 ENHRY and CDR2 SYGVKD. Trimming cost V 6 bases and J 4 bases; bases outside gene matches: 8. This CDR3 has 14 residues. The CDR3 DNA reads TGTGCCATCAGGACAGCAGGGGGTCTCTATGGCTACACCTTC. It is translated as CAIRTAGGLYGYTF.

This clonotype was seen many times. The chain couples TRBV25-1 to TRBJ2-5; a weak D match, TRBD1 (6 bases). The CDR3 sequence is 16 residues long. Per the germline V gene, CDR1 is MGHDK and CDR2 is SYGVNS. Trimming removed 1 base at V and 1 base at J, with 13 bases between. CDR3 DNA: TGTGCCAGCAGTGAATCCCACAGGGAACCCCAAGAGACCCAGTACTTC. This encodes CASSESHREPQETQYF.

The CDR3 coding sequence is TGTGCCAGCAGTGTAAGCGTCTCAAGCACAGATACGCAGTATTTT. It translates to CASSVSVSSTDTQYF. This chain uses TRBV25-1 with TRBJ2-3, with D unclear. The CDR3 is made up of 15 amino acids. Germline V gives CDR1 MGHDK, CDR2 SYGVNS. V was shortened by 4 bases and J by 0 bases, with 11 bases between the two germline ends.

Comments on this clonotype: Mismatch with germline at one junction end may stem from a read error. This chain uses TRBV11-2 with TRBJ2-7, with D perhaps TRBD2 (7 bases). CDR3 size: 16 residues. The V gene's germline CDR1 is SGHAT and CDR2 FQNNGV. This CDR3 reads CDSSLYPRGGGYEQYF. CDR3 in DNA: TGTGACAGCAGCTTATACCCAAGGGGGGGAGGCTACGAGCAGTACTTC.

This clonotype appeared many times. This sequence joins TRBV12-3 or TRBV12-4 and TRBJ2-1; 8 positions agree with TRBD2. This CDR3 region has 14 residues. V lost 2 bases and J lost 7; bases outside the gene matches: 4. CDR3 DNA: TGTGCCAGCAGTTTACTAGCGGGTAGGAATGAGCAGTTCTTC. It is translated as CASSLLAGRNEQFF.

This clonotype appeared many times. The chain uses TRBV12-3 or TRBV12-4 and TRBJ2-3; 10 nucleotides match TRBD1. This CDR3 region has 17 residues. V trimming: 6 bases; J trimming: 4 bases; junction bases outside the gene matches: 13. CDR3 bases: TGTGCCAGCAGAGAAGGGGGGACAGGGGCAAGAGCAGATACGCAGTATTTT. This codes for CASREGGTGARADTQYF.

V gene TRBV10-3 combines with J gene TRBJ2-1; 8 positions agree with TRBD2. This CDR3 region has 14 residues. The V and J ends lost 3 bases and 9 bases, in that order; junction bases with no gene match: 7. Per the germline V gene, CDR1 is ENHRY and CDR2 is SYGVKD. The CDR3 region is CAISDQRELGEQFF. The CDR3 bases are TGTGCCATCAGTGACCAGCGGGAGTTGGGTGAGCAGTTCTTC.

This clonotype is labeled as hyperexpanded. This chain links TRBV6-1 with TRBJ2-2; 8 bases agree with TRBD2. In germline, CDR1 is MNHNS, CDR2 SASEGT. The CDR3 covers 19 residues. J was trimmed by 1 base and V by 5 bases; bases with no gene match: 15. CDR3 sequence: CASSILLIAGSRNTGELFF. The CDR3, as DNA: TGTGCCAGCAGTATTCTTTTGATAGCGGGATCACGGAACACCGGGGAGCTGTTTTTT.

V usage is TRBV30 and J usage is TRBJ1-1, with D unclear. The V and J ends lost 1 base and 4 bases respectively, with 7 bases between them. The CDR3 totals 12 residues. Germline V gene lookup returns CDR1 GTSNPN and CDR2 SVGIG (reference sequence). CDR3 amino acids: CAWSEGITEAFF. CDR3 in DNA: TGTGCCTGGAGTGAAGGAATCACTGAAGCTTTCTTT.

This clonotype was seen only a few times. V is TRBV20-1 and J is TRBJ1-1; TRBD1 matches 8 bases. The J segment lost 4 bases and the V segment lost 5 bases, leaving 9 bases of the junction unmatched. The CDR3 is 14 residues long. CDR1 is DFQATT and CDR2 is SNEGSKA in the germline V gene (reference sequence). The CDR3 is CSASSGGGSTEAFF. The CDR3 DNA sequence: TGCAGTGCTTCTTCAGGGGGCGGAAGCACTGAAGCTTTCTTT.

V is TRBV6-2 or TRBV6-3 and J is TRBJ2-1; D is possibly TRBD1 (5 bases). V was pared by 6 bases and J by 1 base, with 13 bases between. The CDR3 is made up of 15 amino acids. CDR1 MNHEY and CDR2 SVGEGT come from the germline V gene. The CDR3 DNA sequence: TGTGCCAGCAGCTACGTAACAGGTTCCTACAATGAGCAGTTCTTC. Translating it yields CASSYVTGSYNEQFF.

This clonotype was seen repeatedly, ten times or more. V usage is TRBV20-1 and J usage is TRBJ1-5; D remains ambiguous. Trimming pared 0 bases from V and 7 bases from J, leaving 13 bases between. This CDR3 is 14 amino acids long. Germline loops: CDR1 DFQATT, CDR2 SNEGSKA (reference sequence). In DNA form, the CDR3 reads TGCAGTGCTAGAGATCTTCCAGGAAAGCAGCCCCAGCATTTT. It codes for CSARDLPGKQPQHF.

As to this clonotype: A single base separates this from a much larger clone, so it may be a read error. J is TRBJ2-7 and V is TRBV12-3 or TRBV12-4, with D possibly being TRBD2 (6 bases). This CDR3 contains 15 residues. CDR3: CASSVGTSSTYERYF. CDR3 sequence (DNA): TGTGCCAGCAGTGTGGGGACTTCCTCCACCTACGAGCGGTACTTC.

This clonotype was detected many times. This sequence joins TRBV20-1 and TRBJ2-5; 7 nucleotides match TRBD1. The germline gives CDR1 DFQATT, CDR2 SNEGSKA (reference sequence). The CDR3 totals 15 residues. The trim removed 3 bases at V and 5 bases at J, leaving 12 bases unmatched. CDR3 in amino acids: CSARANRGPRETQYF. The CDR3 coding sequence is TGCAGTGCTAGGGCCAACAGGGGCCCTAGGGAGACCCAGTACTTC.

This clonotype was recorded at least ten times. V is TRBV2 and J is TRBJ2-1, with TRBD1 matching 9 bases. Germline V gene lookup returns CDR1 SNHLY and CDR2 FYNNEI. This CDR3 comprises 16 residues. Trimming took 4 bases from V and 4 from J; bases not matched to a gene: 8. The CDR3 nucleotides read TGTGCCAGCAGTGGGGGTTGGGGGACAGGGTACAATGAGCAGTTCTTC. Translating it yields CASSGGWGTGYNEQFF.

This CDR3 is CASSQARGDMGYGYTF. CDR3 nucleotide sequence: TGTGCCAGCAGCCAAGCCAGGGGGGACATGGGCTATGGCTACACCTTC. The chain couples TRBV4-2 to TRBJ1-2, with 7 bases identical to TRBD1. CDR1 and CDR2 (germline): LGHNA, YNFKEQ. The CDR3 has 16 residues. The V and J ends lost 1 base and 4 bases, in that order; junction bases with no gene match: 9.

The gene calls are TRBV20-1 and TRBJ1-2; D is unresolved. This CDR3 has 12 residues. Germline CDR1 DFQATT, CDR2 SNEGSKA (reference sequence). V was pared by 6 bases and J by 1 base, with 9 bases between. CDR3 bases: TGCAGTGCCGACCAGAATAACTATGGCTACACCTTC. Its translation: CSADQNNYGYTF.

This clonotype was observed at least ten times. The V call is TRBV6-2 or TRBV6-3, the J call TRBJ1-2; D unclear. From germline, CDR1 is MNHEY and CDR2 SVGEGT. The V end was cut by 0 bases, the J end by 8 bases, with 7 bases between. The CDR3 consists of 12 residues. The CDR3 region is CASSYSRGGYTF. The CDR3 DNA is TGTGCCAGCAGTTACTCGCGAGGAGGCTACACCTTC.